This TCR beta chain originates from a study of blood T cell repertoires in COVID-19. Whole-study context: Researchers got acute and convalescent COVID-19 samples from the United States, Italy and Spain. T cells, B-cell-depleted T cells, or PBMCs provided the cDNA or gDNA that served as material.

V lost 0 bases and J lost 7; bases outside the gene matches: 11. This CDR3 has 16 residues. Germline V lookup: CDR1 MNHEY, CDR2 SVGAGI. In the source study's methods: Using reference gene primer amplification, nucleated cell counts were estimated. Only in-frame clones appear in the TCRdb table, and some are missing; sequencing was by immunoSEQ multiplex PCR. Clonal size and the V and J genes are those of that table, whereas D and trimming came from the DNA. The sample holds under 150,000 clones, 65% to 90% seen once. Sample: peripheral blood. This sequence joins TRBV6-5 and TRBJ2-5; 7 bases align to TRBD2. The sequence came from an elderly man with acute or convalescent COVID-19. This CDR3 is CASSYSGGRASGTQYF. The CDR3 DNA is TGTGCCAGCAGTTACTCAGGAGGGAGGGCCTCCGGGACCCAGTACTTC.